The 25 T cell receptor beta chains presented below share a single source sample, sequenced in a study of T cells in Graves' hyperthyroidism and ophthalmopathy. The CDR3 regions of TCR beta were amplified from RNA transcripts. In the first-round RT-PCR of the TCR CDR3, the HTBI primer set was used. TCRdb reprocessed the multiplex PCR reads with MiXCR, giving one entry per CDR3 protein. The sample records around 250,000 distinct CDR3 sequences, roughly 15% being singletons. The sample comprised blood. Receptors were obtained from a woman between 35 and 50 years old with Graves' hyperthyroidism that later progressed to Graves' ophthalmopathy.

V is TRBV7-2 and J is TRBJ2-7; no firm D call. V lost 1 base and J lost 3, with 10 bases in between. The CDR3 is made up of 14 amino acids. Germline V gene sequence: CDR1 SGHTA, CDR2 FQGNSA. The CDR3 nucleotides are TGTGCCAGCAGCTTAGATTTTGGGGTCTACGAGCAGTACTTC. It codes for CASSLDFGVYEQYF.

V usage is TRBV11-2 and J usage is TRBJ1-1; D call uncertain. In germline, CDR1 is SGHAT, CDR2 FQNNGV. This CDR3 region has 15 residues. V was shortened by 1 base and J by 0 bases, with 9 bases between the two germline ends. CDR3 nucleotides: TGTGCCAGCAGCTTAGCAGGTGAGATGAACACTGAAGCTTTCTTT. Amino acid sequence: CASSLAGEMNTEAFF.

Ten or more counts support this clonotype. The chain carries TRBV3-1 and TRBJ2-5; 9 nucleotides match TRBD1. The CDR3 is 17 amino acids. V gave up 4 bases and J gave up 1 base; unmatched junction bases: 10. Germline-derived CDR1 and CDR2 are LGHDT and YNNKEL (reference sequence). CDR3 sequence (DNA): TGTGCCAGCAGCCCCGGGACAGGGTTAAGGGGCCAAGAGACCCAGTACTTC. Its translation is CASSPGTGLRGQETQYF.

This chain connects TRBV5-8 to TRBJ1-4, with D possibly TRBD1 on 6 matching bases. CDR1 and CDR2 from the germline V gene are SGHTS and YDEGEE. This CDR3 spans 14 amino acids. The V and J ends lost 4 bases and 6 bases respectively, with 13 bases between them. CDR3 sequence (DNA): TGTGCCAGCAGCCTACAGGGTAGGGATGAAAAACTGTTTTTT. Protein product: CASSLQGRDEKLFF.

The chain uses TRBV5-6 and TRBJ2-7; D is perhaps TRBD1 (5 bases). Germline V gives CDR1 SGHDT, CDR2 YYEEEE. This CDR3 is built from 13 residues. Trimming left V 0 bases short and J 6 bases short, with 10 bases between. DNA for the CDR3: TGTGCCAGCAGCTTGGCGCAGGGTGGCGAGCAGTACTTC. It yields the protein CASSLAQGGEQYF. The whole variable domain, remainder taken from reference TRBV5-6 and TRBJ2-7, is DAGVTQSPTHLIKTRGQQVTLRCSPKSGHDTVSWYQQALGQGPQFIFQYYEEEERQRGNFPDRFSGHQFPNYSSELNVNALLLGDSALYLCASSLAQGGEQYFGPGTRLTVT.

At least ten counts were recorded for this clonotype. V is TRBV12-3 or TRBV12-4 and J is TRBJ2-1, with 9 positions matching TRBD2. There are 17 residues in the CDR3. V gave up 6 bases and J gave up 0 bases; unmatched junction bases: 9. Written as DNA, the CDR3 is TGTGCCAGCAGCCCGGGGAGTAGCGGGAGCTCCTACAATGAGCAGTTCTTC. It is translated as CASSPGSSGSSYNEQFF.

At least ten counts were recorded for this clonotype. The rearrangement links TRBV5-1 to TRBJ1-2; weak D call: TRBD1 (5 bases). The V end lost 4 bases, the J end lost 4 bases, and 20 bases lay between the germline ends. CDR1 is SGHRS and CDR2 is YFSETQ in the germline V gene. This CDR3 has 16 residues. The DNA of the CDR3 is TGCGCCAGCAGCCGAAATTTAGGGGACGGAACCTATGGCTACACCTTC. It specifies CASSRNLGDGTYGYTF.

This clonotype was picked up many times. This rearrangement joins TRBV28 to TRBJ2-5, with TRBD2 matching 8 bases. V was clipped by 3 bases and J by 3 bases; unmatched bases: 6. Germline values: CDR1 MDHEN, CDR2 SYDVKM. This CDR3 is 15 amino acids long. The CDR3 sequence is CASSFGGLVKETQYF. The CDR3 DNA is TGTGCCAGCAGTTTCGGGGGACTAGTCAAAGAGACCCAGTACTTC.

This clonotype was seen more than once but under ten times. The chain combines TRBV19 with TRBJ1-5; 7 bases line up with TRBD1. Looked up from germline, CDR1 is LNHDA and CDR2 is SQIVND (reference sequence). After removal of 5 bases from V and 7 bases from J, the junction contained 17 bases not matched to a gene. The CDR3 is made up of 17 amino acids. The chain's CDR3 is CASSVDRVSLLTQPQHF. CDR3 sequence (DNA): TGTGCCAGTAGTGTTGACAGGGTGAGTTTATTGACGCAGCCCCAGCATTTT.

The V call is TRBV28, the J call TRBJ2-1, with 12 bases that match TRBD2. Per the germline V gene, CDR1 is MDHEN and CDR2 is SYDVKM. The junction had 22 bases not matched to a gene; V was cut back by 6 bases and J by 10 bases. The CDR3 runs 19 residues. This CDR3 is CASSQAASGRALTSEEQFF. CDR3 coding DNA: TGTGCCAGCAGCCAAGCCGCTAGCGGGAGGGCCCTAACCTCCGAGGAGCAGTTCTTC.

In this sample, this clonotype turned up many times. V usage is TRBV6-5 and J usage is TRBJ2-7; D not resolved. CDR3 length: 15 residues. The ends were cut back, 0 bases at V and 4 bases at J, with 13 bases in the middle. CDR1 is MNHEY, CDR2 SVGAGI, per germline. DNA of the CDR3: TGTGCCAGCAGTTACTCCTCGGACGGAGCATACGAGCAGTACTTC. Translating gives CASSYSSDGAYEQYF.

This clonotype was picked up many times. The J gene is TRBJ1-5, the V gene TRBV27, with TRBD1 identical over 11 bases. Germline-derived CDR1 and CDR2 are MNHEY and SMNVEV (reference sequence). The CDR3 runs to 14 residues. V lost 5 bases, J lost 9 bases, and 6 bases stayed unmatched. The CDR3 reads CASSQTGTGGPQHF. The CDR3 region has the DNA TGTGCCAGCAGTCAAACCGGGACAGGGGGGCCCCAGCATTTT.

This clonotype was counted ten times or more. The genes are TRBV20-1 and TRBJ2-5, with 8 nucleotides matching TRBD2. The germline gives CDR1 DFQATT, CDR2 SNEGSKA (reference sequence). The CDR3 length is 15 residues. The V segment lost 0 bases and the J segment 4 bases; nucleotides outside the gene matches: 7. As DNA, the CDR3 is TGCAGTGCTAGAGACTTACTAGCGGTGGGAGAGACCCAGTACTTC. Translation gives CSARDLLAVGETQYF.

This rearrangement joins TRBV19 to TRBJ1-2; TRBD1 is a possible D gene (6 bases). This CDR3 is 15 amino acids long. Germline lookup yields CDR1 LNHDA and CDR2 SQIVND (reference sequence). V lost 7 bases to trimming and J lost 3 bases, with 18 bases between them. CDR3 region: CASKFHRDTDYGYTF. The CDR3 DNA reads TGTGCCAGTAAATTCCACCGGGACACTGACTATGGCTACACCTTC.

The gene calls are TRBV11-2 and TRBJ2-1, with TRBD2 identical over 11 bases. CDR3 size: 15 residues. Germline values: CDR1 SGHAT, CDR2 FQNNGV. Trimming removed 3 bases from V and 9 bases from J; junction bases left unmatched: 7. The CDR3, as DNA: TGTGCCAGCAGCTTTCGACTAGCGGGACGAGGTGAGCAGTTCTTC. It translates to CASSFRLAGRGEQFF.

Many counts were recorded for this clonotype. The chain employs TRBV18 and TRBJ2-1, with 8 bases identical to TRBD1. CDR1 KGHSH and CDR2 LQKENI come from the germline V gene. This CDR3 has 16 amino acids. Losses at the gene ends were 6 bases for V and 5 bases for J; bases not matched to a gene: 12. DNA for the CDR3: TGTGCCAGCTCGTACAGCACAGGGGGGCCTCACAATGAGCAGTTCTTC. Residues: CASSYSTGGPHNEQFF.

This clonotype was seen many times. The chain has TRBV10-3 and TRBJ2-7; no reliable D call. CDR3 size: 13 residues. Trimming cost V 3 bases and J 1 base, with 7 bases left between them. CDR1 is ENHRY and CDR2 is SYGVKD in the germline V gene. CDR3 loop: CAISDSQSYEQYF. In DNA, the CDR3 is TGTGCCATCAGTGATTCGCAGTCCTACGAGCAGTACTTC.

V usage is TRBV3-1 and J usage is TRBJ2-2; 9 bases fit TRBD1. This CDR3 contains 16 residues. Germline CDR1 LGHDT, CDR2 YNNKEL (reference sequence). The junction had 5 bases not matched to a gene; V was cut back by 4 bases and J by 2 bases. The CDR3 bases are TGTGCCAGCAGCCCTACGGGACAGGGAAACACCGGGGAGCTGTTTTTT. Protein: CASSPTGQGNTGELFF. The full variable domain, with the rest looked up from reference TRBV3-1 and TRBJ2-2, is DTAVSQTPKYLVTQMGNDKSIKCEQNLGHDTMYWYKQDSKKFLKIMFSYNNKELIINETVPNRFSPKSPDKAHLNLHINSLELGDSAVYFCASSPTGQGNTGELFFGEGSRLTVL.

This clonotype was counted only a few times. This may be a read error: a much more frequent sequence differs by one nucleotide. The chain uses TRBV12-3 or TRBV12-4 and TRBJ1-5; 7 bases line up with TRBD1. V lost 10 bases and J lost 4; bases outside the gene matches: 13. The CDR3 spans 15 residues. The CDR3 bases are TGTGCCAACAGACCCACAGGGGAGGGAAATCAGCCCCAGCATTTT. Translation: CANRPTGEGNQPQHF.

The sample holds a few counts of this clonotype. V usage is TRBV19 and J usage is TRBJ2-1; D not certain. Trimming took off 1 base at V and 5 bases at J, with 6 bases between the two ends. Per the germline V gene, CDR1 is LNHDA and CDR2 is SQIVND (reference sequence). CDR3 length equals 13 residues. The CDR3 DNA follows: TGTGCCAGTAGTATAGGCACCAACAATGAGCAGTTCTTC. Protein sequence: CASSIGTNNEQFF.

Many counts were recorded for this clonotype. The chain couples TRBV28 to TRBJ2-7; 8 bases match TRBD2. V shed 5 bases and J 7 bases; nucleotides not matched to a gene: 19. Germline V gene lookup returns CDR1 MDHEN and CDR2 SYDVKM. This CDR3 spans 17 amino acids. CDR3 nucleotides: TGTGCCAGCAGTCCCTACCCCAGCGGGAGTAGTCCGGGGGAGCAGTACTTC. It is translated as CASSPYPSGSSPGEQYF.

The table lists this clonotype with many counts. V is TRBV24-1 and J is TRBJ2-3; TRBD2 matches at 9 bases. The CDR3 consists of 16 residues. Germline V gene sequence: CDR1 KGHDR, CDR2 SFDVKD. The J segment lost 1 base and the V segment lost 4 bases, leaving 5 bases of the junction unmatched. The CDR3 bases are TGTGCCACCAGTGACCCAATAGCGGGGGGCACAGATACGCAGTATTTT. Amino acids: CATSDPIAGGTDTQYF.

The rearrangement links TRBV6-1 to TRBJ1-5; tentatively, D is TRBD1 (5 bases). The V and J ends lost 2 bases and 7 bases respectively, with 15 bases between them. The CDR3 consists of 15 residues. Germline V gives CDR1 MNHNS, CDR2 SASEGT. The DNA of the CDR3 is TGTGCCAGCAGTGAATGGCCCCCTCAGGGACAGCCCCAGCATTTT. Encoded protein: CASSEWPPQGQPQHF.

The chain uses TRBV6-2 or TRBV6-3 and TRBJ2-7; 8 bases align to TRBD1. Germline assignment: CDR1 MNHEY and CDR2 SVGEGT. The trim removed 6 bases at V and 3 bases at J, leaving 4 bases unmatched. This CDR3 has 13 amino acids. CDR3 loop: CASRTDRGYEQYF. In DNA form, the CDR3 reads TGTGCCAGCAGAACAGACAGGGGCTACGAGCAGTACTTC.

This clonotype has at least ten counts. One junction end does not reproduce the germline sequence, and a read error may be involved. V is TRBV2 and J is TRBJ1-1; 7 positions match TRBD1. Germline V gives CDR1 SNHLY, CDR2 FYNNEI. The CDR3 sequence is 13 residues long. DNA of the CDR3: TGCGCCCTGAAGGGGGCGGTCTACACTGAAGCTTTCTTT. Translating it yields CALKGAVYTEAFF.